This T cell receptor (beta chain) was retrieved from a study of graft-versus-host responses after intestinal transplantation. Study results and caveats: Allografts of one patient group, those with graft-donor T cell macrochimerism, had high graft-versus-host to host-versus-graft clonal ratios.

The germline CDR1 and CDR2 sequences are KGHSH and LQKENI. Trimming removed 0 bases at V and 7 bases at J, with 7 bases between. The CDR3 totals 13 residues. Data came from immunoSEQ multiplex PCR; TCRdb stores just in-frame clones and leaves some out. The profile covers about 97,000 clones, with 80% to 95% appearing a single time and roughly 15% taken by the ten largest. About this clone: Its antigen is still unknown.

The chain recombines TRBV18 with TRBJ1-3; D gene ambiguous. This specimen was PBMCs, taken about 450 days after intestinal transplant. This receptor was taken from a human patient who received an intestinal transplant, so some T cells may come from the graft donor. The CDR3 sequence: CASSPPERNTIYF. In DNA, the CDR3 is TGTGCCAGCTCACCACCGGAACGGAACACCATATATTTT.